The 19 T cell receptor beta chains below come from one sample, sequenced in a study of blood T cell repertoires in COVID-19. The repertoire was sequenced with immunoSEQ multiplex PCR; TCRdb's copy has only in-frame clones and lacks some. In the table there are just over 20,000 clones, about 88% of which are singletons. The material sequenced was peripheral blood. The receptor set was obtained from a human donor in a cohort sampled during active COVID-19.

The rearrangement uses TRBV15 and TRBJ2-5, with 7 bases fitting TRBD2. Germline values: CDR1 LNHNV, CDR2 YYDKDF (reference sequence). This CDR3 is built from 15 residues. With 0 bases clipped from V and 5 bases from J, the junction kept 6 bases outside the gene matches. The DNA for the CDR3 is TGTGCCACCAGCAGAGATCTCGGGGGGAGGGAGACCCAGTACTTC. Protein: CATSRDLGGRETQYF.

This chain links TRBV5-1 with TRBJ2-1, with 11 nucleotides matching TRBD2. This CDR3 spans 15 amino acids. V lost 5 bases and J lost 0; bases outside the gene matches: 1. Germline assignment: CDR1 SGHRS and CDR2 YFSETQ. The CDR3 here is CASSGTSGSYNEQFF. The CDR3 DNA sequence: TGCGCCAGCAGTGGGACTAGCGGCTCCTACAATGAGCAGTTCTTC.

The rearrangement joins TRBV5-4 to TRBJ2-7; D is unclear. Trimming cost V 1 base and J 0 bases, with 14 bases left between them. The CDR3 spans 16 residues. Germline V gives CDR1 SGHNT, CDR2 YYREEE (reference sequence). Here the CDR3 reads CASSLPGFGSSYEQYF. The DNA for the CDR3 is TGTGCCAGCAGCTTGCCAGGTTTCGGAAGCTCCTACGAGCAGTACTTC.

The rearrangement joins TRBV7-8 to TRBJ1-5; maybe TRBD1 (6 bases). V lost 5 bases, J lost 5 bases, and 16 bases lay in between. This CDR3 has 15 amino acids. Germline V gene sequence: CDR1 SGHVS, CDR2 FQNEAQ. For the CDR3, the DNA is TGTGCCAGCAGCCTCCGGAGGACAGCAGATCAGCCCCAGCATTTT. Its translation is CASSLRRTADQPQHF.

The genes are TRBV28 and TRBJ2-1; D possibly corresponds to TRBD2 (6 bases). Germline V gene sequence: CDR1 MDHEN, CDR2 SYDVKM. The CDR3 has 11 residues. Deletions cut 3 bases from V and 15 bases from J, with 12 bases between. The CDR3 DNA sequence: TGTGCCAGCAGTTTCCAGCGGGCTCTGTTCTTC. Its protein product is CASSFQRALFF.

The J gene is TRBJ2-3, the V gene TRBV5-5; 12 bases match TRBD2. The V and J ends lost 4 bases and 3 bases, in that order; junction bases with no gene match: 9. Germline assignment: CDR1 SGHKS and CDR2 YYEKEE (reference sequence). The CDR3 is made up of 17 amino acids. The CDR3 DNA is TGTGCCAGCAGCGCCTACCTAGCGGGAGGGTTAACAGATACGCAGTATTTT. Its protein is CASSAYLAGGLTDTQYF.

This clone came up once. The chain links TRBV28 to TRBJ1-2; tentatively, D is TRBD1 (5 bases). V lost 4 bases to trimming and J lost 8 bases, with 11 bases between them. This CDR3 contains 12 residues. CDR1 and CDR2 (germline): MDHEN, SYDVKM. CDR3 region: CASSSTVGGYTF. CDR3 bases: TGTGCCAGCAGTTCGACAGTGGGGGGCTACACCTTC.

By share of the sample, this clone is large. Other DNA sequences of this sample code for an identical CDR3. The chain has TRBV27 and TRBJ2-2; no clear D. The germline V gene encodes CDR1 MNHEY and CDR2 SMNVEV (reference sequence). The length of the CDR3 is 12 residues. V was clipped by 3 bases and J by 4 bases, with 3 bases between them. The CDR3 reads CASSFSTGELFF. The CDR3 DNA reads as TGTGCCAGCAGTTTCTCCACCGGGGAGCTGTTTTTT.

The count of this clone is one. The rearrangement links TRBV7-6 to TRBJ2-7, with TRBD2 identical over 10 bases. Germline V gene sequence: CDR1 SGHVS, CDR2 FNYEAQ. J was trimmed by 3 bases and V by 1 base; bases with no gene match: 3. The CDR3 is made up of 15 amino acids. The CDR3 is CASSLVAGGSYEQYF. The CDR3, as DNA: TGTGCCAGCAGCTTAGTAGCGGGAGGAAGCTACGAGCAGTACTTC.

V is TRBV7-2 and J is TRBJ2-3, with TRBD2 matching 10 bases. This CDR3 contains 17 residues. J was trimmed by 1 base and V by 6 bases; bases with no gene match: 10. Germline V gives CDR1 SGHTA, CDR2 FQGNSA. The DNA of the CDR3 is TGTGCCAGCAGTTCCCATGGACTAGCGGTAGGCACAGATACGCAGTATTTT. Its protein is CASSSHGLAVGTDTQYF.

V is TRBV18 and J is TRBJ2-3; TRBD2 is a possible D gene (5 bases). Looked up from germline, CDR1 is KGHSH and CDR2 is LQKENI. The CDR3 runs 15 residues. Trimming shortened V by 6 bases and J by 1 base, and 14 bases separated the two germline ends. The CDR3 nucleotides read TGTGCCAGCTCGGAGGCGGTGACCGGCACAGATACGCAGTATTTT. Translating it yields CASSEAVTGTDTQYF.

The rearrangement uses TRBV2 and TRBJ2-1; 7 positions agree with TRBD2. The CDR3 extends over 14 amino acids. Germline lookup yields CDR1 SNHLY and CDR2 FYNNEI. V dropped 6 bases and J dropped 2; count of bases not matched to a gene: 4. The CDR3 DNA is TGTGCCAGCAGAACTAGCGAGGCCTACAATGAGCAGTTCTTC. Amino acids: CASRTSEAYNEQFF.

The CDR3, as DNA: TGTGCCATCAGTGAGGGGACTAGCGGGAGCAATGAGCAGTTCTTC. Translating gives CAISEGTSGSNEQFF. This sequence joins TRBV10-3 and TRBJ2-1; TRBD2 aligns across 14 bases. This CDR3 has 15 residues. Germline CDR1 and CDR2: ENHRY and SYGVKD. V shed 2 bases, J shed 6 bases, and the junction held 0 bases outside the gene matches.

The J gene is TRBJ2-1, the V gene TRBV19; perhaps TRBD1 as D (6 bases). The germline V and J ends were trimmed by 6 bases and 0 bases, with 36 bases remaining between them. CDR3 length: 23 amino acids. Per germline, CDR1 LNHDA and CDR2 SQIVND (reference sequence). CDR3 in amino acids: CASRSAMTGVGRGPLNSYNEQFF. In DNA form, the CDR3 reads TGTGCCAGTAGATCGGCAATGACGGGTGTAGGCAGGGGTCCACTGAACTCCTACAATGAGCAGTTCTTC.

This clone was found once. The rearrangement links TRBV6-5 to TRBJ1-2; the match to TRBD1 covers 10 bases. The V gene's germline CDR1 is MNHEY and CDR2 SVGAGI. The trim removed 2 bases at V and 4 bases at J, leaving 1 base unmatched. The CDR3 is made up of 14 amino acids. DNA of the CDR3: TGTGCCAGCAGTTACCGGACAGGGGGCTATGGCTACACCTTC. Translation gives CASSYRTGGYGYTF.

The chain joins TRBV7-6 to TRBJ2-3, with D perhaps matching TRBD2 (5 bases). There are 15 residues in the CDR3. Germline CDR1 SGHVS, CDR2 FNYEAQ. V dropped 2 bases and J dropped 4 bases, with 13 bases sitting between them. The CDR3 nucleotides are TGTGCCAGCAGCTTATCGAGGGTTCGGGCAGATACGCAGTATTTT. Translation: CASSLSRVRADTQYF.

CDR3 nucleotide sequence: TGTGCCAGCAGCGTAGGACAGGGAGTCTCCTACGAGCAGTACTTC. Amino acids: CASSVGQGVSYEQYF. This chain uses TRBV9 with TRBJ2-7; the match to TRBD1 covers 7 bases. CDR1 is SGDLS and CDR2 is YYNGEE in the germline V gene. J gave up 0 bases and V 0 bases, and 3 bases lay outside the gene matches. The CDR3 runs 15 residues.

The chain's CDR3 is CARRGQGNGGTNEKLFF. The CDR3 region has the DNA TGTGCCAGGAGGGGACAGGGAAACGGGGGAACTAATGAAAAACTGTTTTTT. The V gene is TRBV6-7, the J gene TRBJ1-4, with 9 bases fitting TRBD1. TRBV6-7 has ORF status, its function being uncertain. V lost 9 bases, J lost 1 base, and 12 bases stayed unmatched. The CDR3 spans 17 residues.

V and J are TRBV7-6 and TRBJ2-3, with TRBD2 identical over 7 bases. After removal of 1 base from V and 1 base from J, the junction contained 2 bases not matched to a gene. The CDR3 runs to 15 residues. Germline-derived CDR1 and CDR2 are SGHVS and FNYEAQ. The CDR3 reads CASSLGTSGTDTQYF. In DNA form, the CDR3 reads TGTGCCAGCAGCTTAGGTACTAGCGGCACAGATACGCAGTATTTT. The full variable domain, rest sourced from reference TRBV7-6 and TRBJ2-3, is GAGVSQSPRYKVTKRGQDVALRCDPISGHVSLYWYRQALGQGPEFLTYFNYEAQQDKSGLPNDRFSAERPEGSISTLTIQRTEQRDSAMYRCASSLGTSGTDTQYFGPGTRLTVL.